A single sample gave rise to the 27 T cell receptor beta chains below, sequenced in a study of metastatic and nonmetastatic thyroid tumors. TCRdb reanalyzed the PCR reads with MiXCR. Counted here are roughly 93,000 clones, about an eighth occurring once; the ten biggest clones make up 11%. Each patient came to thyroid surgery without any prior treatment (of any kind). Sample: blood. Receptors were obtained from a female donor with papillary thyroid cancer or a benign thyroid nodule (not recorded which). Some clones in this sample may be carry-over from other donors' samples.

This clone was counted at least ten times. The chain uses TRBV27 and TRBJ2-3, with D hard to call. This CDR3 has 13 amino acids. Germline V gene data show CDR1 as MNHEY and CDR2 as SMNVEV (reference sequence). Trimming took off 3 bases at V and 2 bases at J, with 6 bases between the two ends. CDR3 sequence: CASSFTTTDTQYF. For the CDR3, the DNA is TGTGCCAGCAGTTTTACTACCACAGATACGCAGTATTTT.

The sample holds many counts of this clone. The chain joins TRBV6-6 to TRBJ2-5; the match to TRBD2 covers 11 bases. The CDR3 is made up of 16 amino acids. The V gene end was trimmed by 0 bases and the J gene end by 2 bases; junction bases not matched to a gene: 2. Germline V CDR1 and CDR2: MNHNY, SVGAGI (reference sequence). The CDR3 bases are TGTGCCAGCAGTTACTCGGGGACTAGCGGACAAGAGACCCAGTACTTC. It specifies CASSYSGTSGQETQYF.

This clone was detected many times. The chain uses TRBV27 and TRBJ2-1; 10 bases map to TRBD2. CDR1 is MNHEY and CDR2 is SMNVEV in the germline V gene (reference sequence). CDR3 size: 15 residues. V trimming: 2 bases; J trimming: 8 bases; junction bases outside the gene matches: 6. This chain's CDR3 is CASSLSSGRGDEQFF. CDR3 sequence (DNA): TGTGCCAGCAGTTTAAGCAGCGGGAGGGGGGATGAGCAGTTCTTC.

The sample holds a few counts of this clone. This chain connects TRBV6-2 or TRBV6-3 to TRBJ2-1; 14 nucleotides match TRBD2. The ends lost 1 base at V and 4 bases at J; junction bases unmatched: 6. The germline V gene has CDR1 MNHEY and CDR2 SVGEGT. The CDR3 sequence is 18 residues long. CDR3 sequence (DNA): TGTGCCAGCAGTTACTTAGGACTAGCGGGGGGCCAATACAATGAGCAGTTCTTC. As protein: CASSYLGLAGGQYNEQFF.

In this sample, this clone turned up many times. The chain employs TRBV11-2 and TRBJ1-4; 7 bases line up with TRBD1. Trimming removed 4 bases from V and 4 bases from J; junction bases left unmatched: 6. Germline V gene lookup returns CDR1 SGHAT and CDR2 FQNNGV. This CDR3 has 15 amino acids. The CDR3 DNA reads TGTGCCAGCAGCTCAGGACAGGTCCTTAATGAAAAACTGTTTTTT. Translating gives CASSSGQVLNEKLFF.

This clone was seen many times. A much larger clone lies one base from this, so it may be a read error. The CDR3 coding sequence is TGCGCCAGCAGCCAAGGTCCAGTAGTCACAGGTACGCAGTATTTT. Translation gives CASSQGPVVTGTQYF. The rearrangement uses TRBV4-3 and TRBJ2-3; maybe TRBD1 (5 bases). The CDR3 loop spans 15 amino acids. Germline CDR1 is LGHNA and CDR2 is YSLEER.

The chain employs TRBV2 and TRBJ2-7, with 14 bases lining up with TRBD2. V lost 2 bases, J lost 5 bases, and 2 bases stayed unmatched. Germline V lookup: CDR1 SNHLY, CDR2 FYNNEI. The CDR3 has 15 residues. The CDR3 is CASSETGLAGDEQYF. In nucleotides, the CDR3 is TGTGCCAGCAGTGAAACGGGACTAGCGGGAGACGAGCAGTACTTC.

This clone was observed many times. Written as DNA, the CDR3 is TGTGCCAGCAGGCGAGACGTCGGGGAGGGTTACGAGCAGTACTTC. It encodes CASRRDVGEGYEQYF. This chain connects TRBV28 to TRBJ2-7, with 7 bases fitting TRBD2. The germline V gene encodes CDR1 MDHEN and CDR2 SYDVKM. Losses at the gene ends were 6 bases for V and 4 bases for J; bases not matched to a gene: 12. CDR3 length: 15 amino acids.

Concerning this clone: It may be a read error: a sequence one base away is much more abundant. The chain is built from TRBV18 and TRBJ2-3; 9 bases fit TRBD1. Judging by the DNA end, TRBJ1-5 fits better; the J call may be wrong. CDR1 KGHSH and CDR2 LQKENI come from the germline V gene. This CDR3 region has 16 residues. CDR3 residues: CASSPLGTGSTDTQHF. Written as DNA, the CDR3 is TGTGCCAGCTCACCACTTGGGACAGGGAGCACAGATACGCAGCATTTT.

This clone came up many times. V is TRBV18 and J is TRBJ2-1; D ambiguous. Deletions cut 3 bases from V and 2 bases from J, with 2 bases between. The CDR3 extends over 12 amino acids. Germline V gives CDR1 KGHSH, CDR2 LQKENI. The CDR3 DNA reads as TGTGCCAGCTCACCGGCCTACAATGAGCAGTTCTTC. Translated: CASSPAYNEQFF.

This clone was seen repeatedly, ten times or more. This sequence joins TRBV20-1 and TRBJ2-6; TRBD2 is a possible D gene (5 bases). CDR3 size: 15 residues. Germline V gene lookup returns CDR1 DFQATT and CDR2 SNEGSKA (reference sequence). V shed 0 bases and J shed 1 base, with 7 bases lying between them. The chain's CDR3 is CSARERGSGANVLTF. In nucleotides, the CDR3 is TGCAGTGCTAGAGAAAGAGGGTCTGGGGCCAACGTCCTGACTTTC.

This clone has ten or more counts. The chain recombines TRBV5-4 with TRBJ2-1; D may be TRBD1 or TRBD2 (6 bases each). The V gene's germline CDR1 is SGHNT and CDR2 YYREEE (reference sequence). V was clipped by 4 bases and J by 0 bases, with 14 bases between them. This CDR3 has 16 amino acids. Here the CDR3 DNA reads TGTGCCAGCAGCGGAGGGGGGCCAGGCTCCTACAATGAGCAGTTCTTC. This codes for CASSGGGPGSYNEQFF.

This clone was observed many times. The rearrangement links TRBV7-6 to TRBJ2-7; 10 bases map to TRBD1. CDR1 is SGHVS, CDR2 FNYEAQ, per germline. With 5 bases clipped from V and 2 bases from J, the junction kept 3 bases outside the gene matches. The CDR3 contains 14 residues. CDR3 sequence: CASSPGQGAYEQYF. The CDR3 DNA reads as TGTGCCAGCAGCCCAGGACAGGGGGCCTACGAGCAGTACTTC.

This clone was detected a few times. J is TRBJ2-2 and V is TRBV6-5; no clear D. The CDR3 length is 16 residues. CDR1 and CDR2 from the germline V gene are MNHEY and SVGAGI. With 0 bases removed from V and 1 base from J, the gap between germline ends came to 9 bases. The CDR3 nucleotides read TGTGCCAGCAGTTACTCGGCGGCAGGGAACACCGGGGAGCTGTTTTTT. Its translation: CASSYSAAGNTGELFF.

This clone appeared a few times. The gene calls are TRBV27 and TRBJ2-7; TRBD2 matches at 13 bases. Germline assignment: CDR1 MNHEY and CDR2 SMNVEV (reference sequence). CDR3 length equals 17 residues. Trimming at V came to 6 bases and at J to 5 bases, leaving 13 bases not matched to a gene. The CDR3 here is CASSSRGLAGSRDEQYF. The CDR3 nucleotides read TGTGCCAGCAGCTCCCGGGGACTAGCGGGAAGCAGGGACGAGCAGTACTTC.

In its sample, this clone was seen many times. The J gene is TRBJ2-7, the V gene TRBV5-1; TRBD1 aligns across 8 bases. The CDR3 length is 14 residues. Looked up from germline, CDR1 is SGHRS and CDR2 is YFSETQ. V lost 4 bases, J lost 0 bases, and 3 bases stayed unmatched. DNA of the CDR3: TGCGCCAGCAGCGGGACAGGTCTCTCCTACGAGCAGTACTTC. Translated: CASSGTGLSYEQYF.

In its sample, this clone was seen a few times. The chain carries TRBV11-1 and TRBJ2-6; D is uncertain. Germline V gene lookup returns CDR1 SGHAT and CDR2 FQDESV (reference sequence). This CDR3 spans 16 amino acids. Between the trimmed V and J ends, which lost 1 base and 0 bases, there was a span of 7 bases. Here the CDR3 reads CASSLGLDSGANVLTF. The CDR3 bases are TGTGCCAGCAGCTTAGGACTGGACTCTGGGGCCAACGTCCTGACTTTC.

This clone showed up just a few times. The chain recombines TRBV6-1 with TRBJ1-2; 8 positions match TRBD1. Germline CDR1 MNHNS, CDR2 SASEGT. This CDR3 contains 13 residues. CDR3 region: CESSRTGSYGYTF. CDR3 DNA: TGTGAAAGCAGTCGGACAGGGTCCTATGGCTACACCTTC.

This clone was counted ten times or more. The genes are TRBV14 and TRBJ2-7; D gene unclear. V lost 1 base, J lost 4 bases, and 11 bases lay in between. CDR3 length equals 14 residues. Germline V gene data show CDR1 as SGHDN and CDR2 as FVKESK. For the CDR3, the DNA is TGTGCCAGCAGCCAAGTCCCCACCATATACGAGCAGTACTTC. It translates to CASSQVPTIYEQYF.

This clone occurred many times. The chain employs TRBV11-1 and TRBJ2-3, with D maybe TRBD2 (5 bases). The CDR3 is 15 amino acids. Germline-derived CDR1 and CDR2 are SGHAT and FQDESV (reference sequence). The germline V and J ends were trimmed by 2 bases and 6 bases, with 15 bases remaining between them. CDR3 nucleotide sequence: TGTGCCAGCAGCTTATCCGAGGGAGCCGGGGATACGCAGTATTTT. It encodes CASSLSEGAGDTQYF.

This clone occurred many times. The genes are TRBV2 and TRBJ2-3; 7 bases are a match to TRBD2. This CDR3 comprises 18 residues. The trim removed 3 bases at V and 2 bases at J, leaving 14 bases unmatched. Germline CDR1 is SNHLY and CDR2 is FYNNEI. This CDR3 reads CASSEGLASGPPTDTQYF. Written as DNA, the CDR3 is TGTGCCAGCAGTGAGGGACTCGCTAGCGGCCCCCCCACAGATACGCAGTATTTT.

This clone was seen a few times. One end of the junction varies from germline; a read error may be responsible. The J gene is TRBJ1-1, the V gene TRBV28; D may be TRBD1 (6 bases). This CDR3 has 14 amino acids. Germline CDR1 MDHEN, CDR2 SYDVKM. The CDR3: CSSSFWGGRREAFF. The CDR3 bases are TGTTCCAGCAGTTTTTGGGGGGGGCGGCGTGAAGCTTTCTTT.

J is TRBJ1-1 and V is TRBV5-4, with D possibly being TRBD1 (5 bases). The CDR3 spans 17 residues. Deletions cut 1 base from V and 1 base from J, with 17 bases between. The germline gives CDR1 SGHNT, CDR2 YYREEE (reference sequence). Here the CDR3 DNA reads TGTGCCAGCAGCTTGTGGGGATGGACATGGGCGAACACTGAAGCTTTCTTT. Its protein is CASSLWGWTWANTEAFF.

This clone was observed many times. CDR3: CASSDTNPLAKNIQYF. The DNA for the CDR3 is TGTGCCAGCAGTGACACCAACCCGCTAGCCAAAAACATTCAGTACTTC. V is TRBV6-1 and J is TRBJ2-4; D gene unclear. V lost 3 bases and J lost 0, with 12 bases in between. The V gene's germline CDR1 is MNHNS and CDR2 SASEGT. This CDR3 contains 16 residues.

This clone appeared a few times. The rearrangement links TRBV5-6 to TRBJ2-7, with D perhaps matching TRBD1 (6 bases). The CDR3 covers 13 residues. V was cut by 1 base and J by 6 bases, with 11 bases left in between. From germline, CDR1 is SGHDT and CDR2 YYEEEE. In nucleotides, the CDR3 is TGTGCCAGCAGCTTGCCGGACAGACGCGAGCAGTACTTC. Translating it yields CASSLPDRREQYF.

This clone has a handful of counts. This clone may be a read error of a much larger clone one base away. The chain combines TRBV19 with TRBJ2-1, with TRBD1 matching 10 bases. CDR3 length: 12 residues. Looked up from germline, CDR1 is LNHDA and CDR2 is SQIVND (reference sequence). V trimming: 7 bases; J trimming: 10 bases; junction bases outside the gene matches: 4. The CDR3 loop is CASIGQGGEQFF. CDR3 nucleotides: TGTGCCAGTATCGGACAGGGGGGGGAGCAGTTCTTC.

In the case of this clone: Being one base from a much bigger clone, this may be a read error. The chain couples TRBV27 to TRBJ2-3; D gene ambiguous. V lost 1 base and J 2 bases, leaving 13 bases between the germline ends. The germline V gene has CDR1 MNHEY and CDR2 SMNVEV (reference sequence). The CDR3 runs to 16 residues. This CDR3 is CASSLFESVYTDTQYF. The CDR3 bases are TGTGCCAGCAGTTTATTCGAGTCAGTTTACACAGATACGCAGTATTTT.